The table lists the clone carrying this T cell receptor (beta chain) with a count of one. Its specificity is unknown. Trimming left V 1 base short and J 8 bases short, with 11 bases between. This CDR3 has 12 amino acids. The germline gives CDR1 SQVTM, CDR2 ANQGSEA. This specimen comes from a study of immune evolution from preneoplasia to lung adenocarcinoma. Study-level findings and limits: Highest clonality occurred in KRAS-mutant, not EGFR-mutant or double wild-type, nodules. Top clone frequencies peaked in normal lung, apparently declining through invasive adenocarcinoma.

The repertoire was sequenced with immunoSEQ multiplex PCR; TCRdb's copy has only in-frame clones and lacks some. Here the sample spans 10,000 or so clones, about 80% being singletons. The sample was FFPE lung adenocarcinoma in situ tissue. The TCR sequence derives from a person aged 55-80 years with lung adenocarcinoma. The chain has TRBV29-1 and TRBJ1-2, with D possibly TRBD1 on 6 matching bases. CDR3 nucleotides: TGCAGCGTTGAAGGGGGGGCGGGCGGCTACACCTTC. This sequence encodes CSVEGGAGGYTF.